Listed below are T cell receptor beta chains from one sample, sequenced in a study of T cell responses to AZD1222 COVID-19 vaccine. Libraries were prepared by immunoSEQ multiplex PCR; TCRdb keeps only in-frame clonotypes and omits some of them. The sample lists fewer than 120,000 clones, 92% seen once, with roughly 7% in the top ten. Here the sequenced sample was peripheral blood, taken on day 0 of AZD1222 vaccination. These TCRs come from an adult in good health. CDR3s include the opening cysteine and the closing phenylalanine or tryptophan. Each record gives: clone size, J gene, V gene, D gene, CDR3 DNA, CDR3 protein. A D gene is named only where the DNA matches it firmly. The listing skips clone size in some rows; elsewhere it reads once, few, many or a size class.

>-|TRBJ2-1|TRBV21-1|-
TGTGCCAGCAGCAAAGCGAAAAGGGCCGACAATGAGCAGTTCTTC
CASSKAKRADNEQFF
>-|TRBJ2-3|TRBV27|-
TGTGCCAGCAGAGGGGTTGCAGATACGCAGTATTTT
CASRGVADTQYF
>-|TRBJ2-3|TRBV5-1|TRBD2
TGCGCCAGCAGCTTGGATCCGGGGGGTTTCTTCACAGATACGCAGTATTTT
CASSLDPGGFFTDTQYF
>-|TRBJ2-3|TRBV28|-
TGTGCCAGCAGTTCAGCTTTCACAGATACGCAGTATTTT
CASSSAFTDTQYF
>-|TRBJ2-3|TRBV27|TRBD2
TGTGCCAGCAGATCTCTGGGGGGGAGGCCAGATACGCAGTATTTT
CASRSLGGRPDTQYF
>-|TRBJ2-2|TRBV9|-
TGTGCCAGCAGGAGGGGGGCAGAACGAGCCGGGGAGCTGTTTTTT
CASRRGAERAGELFF
>-|TRBJ1-1|TRBV5-4|-
TGTGCCAGCTCCTGGGGAGTCTCTGAAGCTTTCTTT
CASSWGVSEAFF
>-|TRBJ1-1|TRBV4-1|-
TGCGCCAGCAGCCTGGGAGGGGGTGGCGGCGGCACTGAAGCTTTCTTT
CASSLGGGGGGTEAFF
>-|TRBJ2-5|TRBV5-1|-
TGCGCCAGCAGCTACTCAGGTGAAGAGACCCAGTACTTC
CASSYSGEETQYF
>once|TRBJ2-7|TRBV5-6|-
TGTGCCAGCAGCTATGACCGTAGCCCCTACGAGCAGTACTTC
CASSYDRSPYEQYF
>-|TRBJ1-2|TRBV28|TRBD1
TGTGCCAGCAGTCCGACAGGGGCGGGCTATGGCTACACCTTC
CASSPTGAGYGYTF
>-|TRBJ2-7|TRBV19|TRBD1
TGTGCCAGTAGTGCCGGGACAGGGTTTTACGAGCAGTACTTC
CASSAGTGFYEQYF
>-|TRBJ1-4|TRBV2|TRBD1
TGTGCCAGCAGCCTACAGGGGTCTTGGGAAAAACTGTTTTTT
CASSLQGSWEKLFF
>-|TRBJ1-2|TRBV18|-
TGTGCCAGCTCACTTTCGGGACACCCGGCATATGGCTACACCTTC
CASSLSGHPAYGYTF
>-|TRBJ2-1|TRBV5-5|TRBD1
TGTGCCAGCAGCCTACAGGGGAGTGAGCAGTTCTTC
CASSLQGSEQFF
>-|TRBJ1-5|TRBV30|TRBD1
TGTGCCTGGAGTGGAGGACAGGGGAATCAGCCCCAGCATTTT
CAWSGGQGNQPQHF
>-|TRBJ2-3|TRBV11-2|-
TGTGCCAGCAGCTTTGTACGGCGAACAGATACGCAGTATTTT
CASSFVRRTDTQYF
>-|TRBJ1-6|TRBV7-9|-
TGTGCCAGCACACAGTCCTCGGGCCTTTATAATTCACCCCTCCACTTT
CASTQSSGLYNSPLHF
>-|TRBJ1-1|TRBV14|-
TGTGCCAGCAGCCAAGACGCGGGGGCGACCACTGAAGCTTTCTTT
CASSQDAGATTEAFF
>-|TRBJ1-6|TRBV14|-
TGTGCCAGCAGCCAGGGACCGGGGAAGAATTCACCCCTCCACTTT
CASSQGPGKNSPLHF
>-|TRBJ1-1|TRBV5-4|-
TGTGCCAGCAGCTTGAAGCTGAACACTGAAGCTTTCTTT
CASSLKLNTEAFF
>-|TRBJ1-1|TRBV11-2|-
TGTGCCAGCAGCCCCACAGGCAGGACGTGGACTTTCTTT
CASSPTGRTWTFF
>once|TRBJ2-1|TRBV29-1|-
TGCAGCGTTGTGGGGATTATTGACAGGAGCTCCTACAATGAGCAGTTCTTC
CSVVGIIDRSSYNEQFF
>-|TRBJ1-2|TRBV5-5|-
TGTGCCAGCAGCTTGATTTTCGATGGCTACACCTTC
CASSLIFDGYTF
>-|TRBJ1-1|TRBV19|TRBD1
TGTGCCAGCCGGGACAGGGGATCTGAAGCTTTCTTT
CASRDRGSEAFF
>-|TRBJ2-3|TRBV25-1|TRBD2
TGTGCCAGCAGTGGTCCGCGGGGGGACAGCACAGATACGCAGTATTTT
CASSGPRGDSTDTQYF
>-|TRBJ2-3|TRBV27|-
TGTGCCAGCAGTTTAATGGGGTATCCTAGCACAGATACGCAGTATTTT
CASSLMGYPSTDTQYF
>-|TRBJ1-5|TRBV30|-
TGTGCCACCTCGAAAGGGGGGGTAAATCAGCCCCAGCATTTT
CATSKGGVNQPQHF
>-|TRBJ2-7|TRBV28|-
TGTGCCAGCAGTTACCCCCCTAGCCGCAGAACCTACGAGCAGTACTTC
CASSYPPSRRTYEQYF
>-|TRBJ1-6|TRBV30|-
TGTGCCTGGAGTTTGGACTCTAATTCACCCCTCCACTTT
CAWSLDSNSPLHF
>-|TRBJ1-3|TRBV11-2|-
TGTGCCAGCAGCCAAACCGGTCCTGGAAACACCATATATTTT
CASSQTGPGNTIYF
>-|TRBJ1-4|TRBV6-1|-
TGTGCCAGCAGTGAATCAGGGGTGGCTAATGAAAAACTGTTTTTT
CASSESGVANEKLFF
>-|TRBJ1-1|TRBV5-5|-
TGTGCCAGCAGCCCCCACGGGGGAATGAACACTGAAGCTTTCTTT
CASSPHGGMNTEAFF
>once|TRBJ1-1|TRBV10-1|-
TGCGCCAGCAGTGTAGGGGGGATGAACACTGAAGCTTTCTTT
CASSVGGMNTEAFF
>-|TRBJ1-1|TRBV19|TRBD1
TGTGCCAGTAGTCCCGGGACAGTACCCACTGAAGCTTTCTTT
CASSPGTVPTEAFF
>-|TRBJ2-2|TRBV24-1|TRBD1
TGTGCCACCGGGGGACAGGTCGCCGGGGAGCTGTTTTTT
CATGGQVAGELFF
>-|TRBJ2-3|TRBV3-1/TRBV3-2|TRBD2
TGTGCCAGCAGCCAAGTTGGCGGGGGAACAGATACGCAGTATTTT
CASSQVGGGTDTQYF
>-|TRBJ1-1|TRBV5-5|-
TGTGCCAGCAGCTTCGGCCGTGAGAACACTGAAGCTTTCTTT
CASSFGRENTEAFF
>-|TRBJ2-7|TRBV18|-
TGTGCCAGCTCACCCCCCTACGAGCAGTACTTC
CASSPPYEQYF
>-|TRBJ1-1|TRBV6-5|-
TGTGCCAGCTCACAGGGCGAAGGCACTGAAGCTTTCTTT
CASSQGEGTEAFF
>-|TRBJ1-2|TRBV12-3/TRBV12-4|-
TGTGCCAGCAGTCCAGGACAGACATATGGCTACACCTTC
CASSPGQTYGYTF
>-|TRBJ2-5|TRBV6-5|-
TGTGCCAGCAGTTACAGTAACGAGGAGACCCAGTACTTC
CASSYSNEETQYF
>-|TRBJ1-2|TRBV7-2|-
TGTGCCAGCAGCGCAGCAGGGACCTATGGCTACACCTTC
CASSAAGTYGYTF
>-|TRBJ1-2|TRBV9|-
TGTGCCAGCAGCGTAGTGGTAGGAAACTATGGCTACACCTTC
CASSVVVGNYGYTF
>-|TRBJ2-7|TRBV30|-
TGTGCCTGGGGCAGGACCTCTTACGAGCAGTACTTC
CAWGRTSYEQYF
>once|TRBJ2-7|TRBV6-1|-
TGTGCCAGCAGTGAAGCGCTTGGCCGAACCTACGAGCAGTACTTC
CASSEALGRTYEQYF
>-|TRBJ2-7|TRBV24-1|TRBD1
TGTGCCACCAGTGACACCGGGACAGGCACGGGGGAGCAGTACTTC
CATSDTGTGTGEQYF
>-|TRBJ1-5|TRBV28|-
TGTGCCAGCAGTTTACCGGGCAGCAATCAGCCCCAGCATTTT
CASSLPGSNQPQHF
>-|TRBJ2-3|TRBV12-3/TRBV12-4|-
TGTGCCAGCAGTTTAGCGGGGTTTGATACGCAGTATTTT
CASSLAGFDTQYF
>-|TRBJ2-7|TRBV28|-
TGTGCCAGCAGTCGACAGGTTTCCTCCTACGAGCAGTACTTC
CASSRQVSSYEQYF
>once|TRBJ2-5|TRBV18|TRBD1
TGTGCCAGCTCATCGCAGGGGGCGGAGACCCAGTACTTC
CASSSQGAETQYF
>-|TRBJ2-7|TRBV12-3/TRBV12-4|TRBD1
TGTGCCAGCAGGGACAGGGCTGGGGAGCAGTACTTC
CASRDRAGEQYF
>-|TRBJ2-1|TRBV19|-
TGTGCCAGTAGTATAGATCGGCTGAGCAATGAGCAGTTCTTC
CASSIDRLSNEQFF
>-|TRBJ2-7|TRBV2|TRBD2
TGTGCCAGCAGTGAACGGGGGGGCCAGTACTTC
CASSERGGQYF
>-|TRBJ1-2|TRBV6-5|-
TGTGCCAGCAGTTACGGACAGACGCCTAACTATGGCTACACCTTC
CASSYGQTPNYGYTF
>-|TRBJ1-3|TRBV5-6|-
TGTGCCAGCAGCTTGTTCGGACAGACTTTTGGAAACACCATATATTTT
CASSLFGQTFGNTIYF
>-|TRBJ2-1|TRBV2|TRBD2
TGTGCCAGCAGCCTCGGACTAGGGGACAATGAGCAGTTCTTC
CASSLGLGDNEQFF
>few|TRBJ1-1|TRBV28|-
TGTGCCAGCCGGCAGGAATTGGGGAACACTGAAGCTTTCTTT
CASRQELGNTEAFF